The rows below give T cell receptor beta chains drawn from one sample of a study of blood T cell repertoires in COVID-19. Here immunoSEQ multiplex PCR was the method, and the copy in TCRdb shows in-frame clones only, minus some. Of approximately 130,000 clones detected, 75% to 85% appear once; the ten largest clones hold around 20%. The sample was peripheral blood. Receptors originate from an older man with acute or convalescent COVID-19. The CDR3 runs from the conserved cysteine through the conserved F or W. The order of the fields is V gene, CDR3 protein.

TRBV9 CASSVGGGGADTQYF
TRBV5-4 CASSLGGENEQFF
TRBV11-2 CASSFSGGGVDTQYF
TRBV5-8 CASSKRQGASEQFF
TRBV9 CASSGQGRADQPQHF
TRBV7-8 CASSLALGQGESHEVTYEQYF
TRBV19 CASLYTAYSNQPQHF
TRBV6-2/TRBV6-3 CASSYISRQITDTQYF
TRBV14 CASRQVINSPLHF
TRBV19 CASSSSGGAHNEQFF
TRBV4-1 CASSPPDSPGTEAFF
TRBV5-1 CASSFWGQGIETQYF
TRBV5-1 CASSLSGQGTKFF
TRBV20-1 CSASQTGRGGNQPQHF
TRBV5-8 CASSSLDRASGYTF
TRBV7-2 CASSLSSGSDTQYF
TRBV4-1 CASSQTGVSPLHF
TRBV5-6 CASSPRTGIGSPLHF
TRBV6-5 CASRGATGVSPLHF
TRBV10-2 CASQTSGGRGETQYF
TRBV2 CASSEALTSSYEQYF
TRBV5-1 CASSSGDRLQETQYF
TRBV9 CASSADRAGNTIYF
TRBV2 CASSEAANTEAFF
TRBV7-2 CASSQQGIDGYTF
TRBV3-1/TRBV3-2 CASSSPRGNSNQPQHF
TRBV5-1 CASRLQLNTEAFF
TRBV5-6 CASSPNTGIVSYGYTF
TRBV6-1 CASSEFYGQVGGYEQYF
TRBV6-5 CASREGQNTDTQYF
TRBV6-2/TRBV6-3 CASSWPTYEQYF
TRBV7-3 CASSSNRAHQPQHF
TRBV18 CASSGQSQETQYF
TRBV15 CATSQGVFPSNQPQHF
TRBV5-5 CASSLVRGHEQFF
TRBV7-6 CASSKSYRGWETQYF
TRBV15 CATGAGANTGELFF
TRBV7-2 CASSLAHTNTEAFF
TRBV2 CASASSGGAITGELFF
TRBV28 CASSLWAQPQHF